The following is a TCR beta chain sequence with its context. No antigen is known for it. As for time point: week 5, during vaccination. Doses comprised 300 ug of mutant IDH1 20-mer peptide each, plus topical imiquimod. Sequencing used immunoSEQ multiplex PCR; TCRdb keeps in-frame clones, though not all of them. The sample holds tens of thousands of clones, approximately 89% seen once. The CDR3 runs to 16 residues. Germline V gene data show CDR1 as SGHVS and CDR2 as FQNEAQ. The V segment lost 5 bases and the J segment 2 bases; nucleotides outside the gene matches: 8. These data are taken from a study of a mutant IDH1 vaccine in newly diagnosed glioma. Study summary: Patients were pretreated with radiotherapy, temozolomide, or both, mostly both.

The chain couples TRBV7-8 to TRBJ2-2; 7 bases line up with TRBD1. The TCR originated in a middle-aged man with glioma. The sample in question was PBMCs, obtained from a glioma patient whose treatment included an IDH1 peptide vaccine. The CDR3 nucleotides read TGTGCCAGCAGCCCCGGGGCAGGGGGAAACACCGGGGAGCTGTTTTTT. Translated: CASSPGAGGNTGELFF.